The source of this TCR beta chain is a study of shared clonotypes between healthy human individuals. Method: immunoSEQ multiplex PCR; TCRdb's copy keeps in-frame clones and lacks some. The sample shows 2 million to 2.5 million clones, roughly 93% of them seen only once. Per germline, CDR1 MDHEN and CDR2 SYDVKM. The V gene end was trimmed by 2 bases and the J gene end by 6 bases; junction bases not matched to a gene: 2. The CDR3 loop spans 14 amino acids. This clone has only one observation. Its antigen is not identified. Study conclusions and caveats: It was observed that roughly 4.8% of naive CD4 clonotypes were shared across several donors. Investigators expected sequencing depth to affect clonotype sharing among donors.

The chain couples TRBV28 to TRBJ2-1, with 9 bases that match TRBD2. The clonotype comes from a man aged 18-30 years in good health. Some clones in this sample may be carry-over from other donors' samples. Sequencing was done on a sample of naive CD4+ T cells from PBMCs. Described subset: CD45RA+ positively selected. The DNA of the CDR3 is TGTGCCAGCAGTTTACTAGCGGGATCCAATGAGCAGTTCTTC. Translating it yields CASSLLAGSNEQFF.